This T cell receptor beta chain was documented in a study of cytomegalovirus exposure and HLA in healthy donors. Study as a whole: Within an early data release were about 85 million unique TCRs drawn from HLA-typed donors. Findings and caveats of the study: The analysis excluded some indistinguishable V segments, including TRBV6-2 and TRBV6-3.

PCR amplification relied on 60 Vbeta primers (plus 13 Jbeta primers). Sequenced by immunoSEQ multiplex PCR; TCRdb stores in-frame clones only, minus some. The repertoire consists of 90,000 to 120,000 clones, with 70% to 85% occurring once and the leading ten covering 4.2%. V lost 4 bases and J lost 7, with 12 bases in between. CDR1 is SGHNT, CDR2 YYREEE, per germline (reference sequence). The CDR3 totals 12 residues. A note on this clone: Its matching antigen is unknown.

The source is a male donor in good health and CMV-seronegative. The specimen sequenced was PBMCs. This rearrangement joins TRBV5-4 to TRBJ2-7; the D gene is possibly TRBD2 (5 bases). The CDR3: CASSLLKREQYF. Written as DNA, the CDR3 is TGTGCCAGCAGCCTATTGAAGCGGGAGCAGTACTTC.